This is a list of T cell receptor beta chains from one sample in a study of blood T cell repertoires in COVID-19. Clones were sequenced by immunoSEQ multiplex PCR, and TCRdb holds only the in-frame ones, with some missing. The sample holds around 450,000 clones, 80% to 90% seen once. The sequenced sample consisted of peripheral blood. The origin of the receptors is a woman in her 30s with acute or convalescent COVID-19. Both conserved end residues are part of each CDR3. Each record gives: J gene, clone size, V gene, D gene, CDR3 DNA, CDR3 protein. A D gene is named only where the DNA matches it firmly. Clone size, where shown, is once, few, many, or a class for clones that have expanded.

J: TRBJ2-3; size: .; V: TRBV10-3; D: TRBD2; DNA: TGTGCCATCAGTGACCCCGGGACTATTGGAGGAAGTAGCAACACAGATACGCAGTATTTT; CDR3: CAISDPGTIGGSSNTDTQYF
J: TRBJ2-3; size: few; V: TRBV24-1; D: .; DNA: TGTGCCACCAGTGCAGGATCCTTCAGCACAGATACGCAGTATTTT; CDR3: CATSAGSFSTDTQYF
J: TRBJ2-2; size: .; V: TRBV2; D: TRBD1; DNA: TGTGCCAGCAGTGATGTACAGGGGGCCGTCGGGGAGCTGTTTTTT; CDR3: CASSDVQGAVGELFF
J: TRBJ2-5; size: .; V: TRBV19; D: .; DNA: TGTGCCAGTAGTGCGTACCAAGAGACCCAGTACTTC; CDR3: CASSAYQETQYF
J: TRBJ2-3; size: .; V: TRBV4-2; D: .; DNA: TGTGCCAGCAGCCACTCTCAAGGCGCTAGCTTCGGCACAGATACGCAGTATTTT; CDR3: CASSHSQGASFGTDTQYF
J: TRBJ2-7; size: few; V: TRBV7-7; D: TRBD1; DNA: TGTGCCAGCAGCTCCCAAACGGGACAGGGGATGACCTACGTCGACGAGCAGTACTTC; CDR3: CASSSQTGQGMTYVDEQYF
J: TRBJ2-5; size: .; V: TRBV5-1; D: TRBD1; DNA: TGCGCCAGCAGCTTGGTAGGGGGACAGGGCTGGGTAGAGACCCAGTACTTC; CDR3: CASSLVGGQGWVETQYF
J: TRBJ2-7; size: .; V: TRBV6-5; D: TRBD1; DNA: TGTGCCAGCAGTTCGGGACAGGGTTACGAGCAGTACTTC; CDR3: CASSSGQGYEQYF
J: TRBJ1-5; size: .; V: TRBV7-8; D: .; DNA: TGTGCCAGCAGCTCTGGGCAGAGCAAGTATAGCAATCAGCCCCAGCATTTT; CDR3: CASSSGQSKYSNQPQHF
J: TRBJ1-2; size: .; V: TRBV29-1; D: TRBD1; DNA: TGCAGCGTTGTCGGAGGGGGCCCTTATGGCTACACCTTC; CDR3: CSVVGGGPYGYTF
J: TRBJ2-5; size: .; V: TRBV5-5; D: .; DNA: TGTGCCAGCAGCTCTGATAGACAAGAGACCCAGTACTTC; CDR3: CASSSDRQETQYF
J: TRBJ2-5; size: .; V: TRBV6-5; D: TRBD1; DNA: TGTGCCAGCAGTTTTGGGACAGAACGAGAGACCCAGTACTTC; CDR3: CASSFGTERETQYF
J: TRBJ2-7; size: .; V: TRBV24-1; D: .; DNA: TGTGCCACCAGTGATCGAGGCGCAGGGGTCTACGAGCAGTACTTC; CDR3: CATSDRGAGVYEQYF
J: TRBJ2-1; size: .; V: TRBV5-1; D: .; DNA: TGCGCCAGCAGCCGACAGAACAATGAGCAGTTCTTC; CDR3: CASSRQNNEQFF
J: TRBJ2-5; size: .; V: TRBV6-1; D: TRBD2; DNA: TGTGCCAGCAGTGGACCTCGGGTAGCGGGGGGGCGCCCTAAGAGGGAGACCCAGTACTTC; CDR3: CASSGPRVAGGRPKRETQYF
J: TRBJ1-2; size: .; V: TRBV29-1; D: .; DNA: TGCAGCTCGTGGACAGCGAGCGGCTACACCTTC; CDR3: CSSWTASGYTF
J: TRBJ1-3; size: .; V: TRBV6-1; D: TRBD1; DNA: TGTGCCAGCAGTGTTGACAGGGCCGGCTCTGGAAACACCATATATTTT; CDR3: CASSVDRAGSGNTIYF
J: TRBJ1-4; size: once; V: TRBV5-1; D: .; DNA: TGCGCCAGCAGCTTGGGGACAACAACTAATGAAAAACTGTTTTTT; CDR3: CASSLGTTTNEKLFF
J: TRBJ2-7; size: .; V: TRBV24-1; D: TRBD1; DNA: TGTGCCACCAGTGGCCACAGGGGACAAACCTACGAGCAGTACTTC; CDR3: CATSGHRGQTYEQYF
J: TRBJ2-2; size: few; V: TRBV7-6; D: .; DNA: TGTGCCAGCAGCTTATTCCCTAACACCGGGGAGCTGTTTTTT; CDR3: CASSLFPNTGELFF
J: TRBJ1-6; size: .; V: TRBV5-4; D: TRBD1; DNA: TGTGCCAGCAGCCCCGACCGGGACAGCCGTTATAATTCACCCCTCCACTTT; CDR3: CASSPDRDSRYNSPLHF
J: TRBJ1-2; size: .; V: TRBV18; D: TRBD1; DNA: TGTGCCAGCTCACCGTCAAGGGGGCCAATCTATGGCTACACCTTC; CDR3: CASSPSRGPIYGYTF
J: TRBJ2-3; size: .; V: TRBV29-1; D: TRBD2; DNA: TGCAGCGTCCCCGTGGGGGGACTAGCGACGACAGATACGCAGTATTTT; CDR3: CSVPVGGLATTDTQYF
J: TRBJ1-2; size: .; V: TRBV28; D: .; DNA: TGTGCCAGCAGTTCCCCTCACACAGATAACTATGGCTACACCTTC; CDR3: CASSSPHTDNYGYTF
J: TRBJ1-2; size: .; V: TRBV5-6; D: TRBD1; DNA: TGTGCCAGCAGCGTCGACAGGGAGGACTATGGCTACACCTTC; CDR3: CASSVDREDYGYTF
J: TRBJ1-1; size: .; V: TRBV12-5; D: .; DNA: TGTGCTAGTGCCGGAAACGCAGGGGCTGAAGCTTTCTTT; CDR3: CASAGNAGAEAFF
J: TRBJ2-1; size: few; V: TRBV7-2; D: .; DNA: TGTGCCAGCAGCTCGCGTTATAGGGGAAATGAGCAGTTCTTC; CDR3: CASSSRYRGNEQFF
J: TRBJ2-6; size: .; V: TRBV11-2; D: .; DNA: TGTGCCAGCAGCTTACTGGCAGTCTCTGGGGCCAACGTCCTGACTTTC; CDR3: CASSLLAVSGANVLTF
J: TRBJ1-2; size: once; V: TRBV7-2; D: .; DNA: TGTGCCAGCTCTCTGAGGGTAGACTTCTATGGCTACACCTTC; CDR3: CASSLRVDFYGYTF
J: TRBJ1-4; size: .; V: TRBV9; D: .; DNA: TGTGCCAGCAGCGTAGGTACAGGTTTAGGAGAAAAACTGTTTTTT; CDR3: CASSVGTGLGEKLFF
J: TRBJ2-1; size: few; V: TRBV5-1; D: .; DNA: TGCGCCAGCAGCTTCGGGTCTAGGAAGGGAGATGAGCAGTTCTTC; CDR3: CASSFGSRKGDEQFF
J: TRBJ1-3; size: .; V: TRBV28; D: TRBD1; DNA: TGTGCCAGCAGTAAAACAGGGGGCCCTGGAAACACCATATATTTT; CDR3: CASSKTGGPGNTIYF
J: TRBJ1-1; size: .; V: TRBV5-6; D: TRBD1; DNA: TGTGCCAGCAGCTACGGGACAGGGGTAGCTTTCTTT; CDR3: CASSYGTGVAFF